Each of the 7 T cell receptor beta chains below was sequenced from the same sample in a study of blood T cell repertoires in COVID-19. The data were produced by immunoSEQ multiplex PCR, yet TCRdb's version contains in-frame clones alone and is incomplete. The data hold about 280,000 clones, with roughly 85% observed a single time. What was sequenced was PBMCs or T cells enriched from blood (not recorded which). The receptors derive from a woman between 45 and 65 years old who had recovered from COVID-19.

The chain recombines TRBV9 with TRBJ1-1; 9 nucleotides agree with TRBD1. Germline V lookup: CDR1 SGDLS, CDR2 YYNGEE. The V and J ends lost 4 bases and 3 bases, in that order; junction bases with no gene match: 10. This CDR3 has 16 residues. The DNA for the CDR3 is TGTGCCAGCAGCCCTACAGGGGGCCAATATTACACTGAAGCTTTCTTT. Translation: CASSPTGGQYYTEAFF.

CDR3 in DNA: TGTGCCAGCTCTGCAGGGCCCTATGGCTACACCTTC. It is translated as CASSAGPYGYTF. The chain has TRBV6-5 and TRBJ1-2; perhaps TRBD1 as D (5 bases). The CDR3 sequence is 12 residues long. From germline, CDR1 is MNHEY and CDR2 SVGAGI. V was trimmed by 8 bases and J by 4 bases, leaving 11 bases between them.

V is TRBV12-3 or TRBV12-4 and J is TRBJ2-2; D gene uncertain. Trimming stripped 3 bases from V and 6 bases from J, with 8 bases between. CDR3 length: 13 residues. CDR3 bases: TGTGCCAGCAGTTTTCCCCAGGCCGGGGAGCTGTTTTTT. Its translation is CASSFPQAGELFF.

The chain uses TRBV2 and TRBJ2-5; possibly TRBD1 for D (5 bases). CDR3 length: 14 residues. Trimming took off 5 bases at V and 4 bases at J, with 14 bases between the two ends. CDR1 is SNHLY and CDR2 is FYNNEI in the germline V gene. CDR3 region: CASSYRTLRETQYF. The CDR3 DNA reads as TGTGCCAGCAGTTATAGGACACTAAGAGAGACCCAGTACTTC. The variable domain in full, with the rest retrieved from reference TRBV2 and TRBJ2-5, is EPEVTQTPSHQVTQMGQEVILRCVPISNHLYFYWYRQILGQKVEFLVSFYNNEISEKSEIFDDQFSVERPDGSNFTLKIRSTKLEDSAMYFCASSYRTLRETQYFGPGTRLLVL.

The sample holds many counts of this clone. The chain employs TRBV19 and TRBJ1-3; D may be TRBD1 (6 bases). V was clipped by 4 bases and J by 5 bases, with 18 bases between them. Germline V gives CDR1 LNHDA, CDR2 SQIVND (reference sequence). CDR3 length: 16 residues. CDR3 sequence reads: CASSTQTGLGRNTIYF. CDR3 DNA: TGTGCCAGTAGTACACAGACAGGTCTTGGCAGAAACACCATATATTTT.

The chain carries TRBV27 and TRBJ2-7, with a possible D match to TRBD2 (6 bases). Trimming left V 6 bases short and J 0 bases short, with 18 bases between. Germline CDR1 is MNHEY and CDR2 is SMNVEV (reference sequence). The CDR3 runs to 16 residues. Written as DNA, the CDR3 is TGTGCCAGCAGACCCTCCGGGACTTCCTTCTCCTACGAGCAGTACTTC. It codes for CASRPSGTSFSYEQYF.

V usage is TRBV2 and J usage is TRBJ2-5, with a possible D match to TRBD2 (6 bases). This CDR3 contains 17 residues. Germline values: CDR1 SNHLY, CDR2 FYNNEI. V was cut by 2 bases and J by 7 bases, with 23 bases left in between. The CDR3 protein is CASSERGSGPPAGTQYF. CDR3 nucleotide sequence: TGTGCCAGCAGTGAACGGGGTAGCGGACCCCCGGCAGGGACCCAGTACTTC.